The TCR beta chain under discussion was sequenced for a study of blood T cell repertoires in COVID-19. Produced via immunoSEQ multiplex PCR; TCRdb's table is partial and in-frame only. This repertoire shows approximately 150,000 clones, roughly four fifths found once; its top ten account for 13% to 15%. Trimming at V came to 6 bases and at J to 1 base, leaving 2 bases not matched to a gene. From germline, CDR1 is SNHLY and CDR2 FYNNEI. The CDR3 runs to 14 residues. The table lists this clone with a count of one. This clonotype was sampled from a human donor with acute or convalescent COVID-19. The donor label of this sample is uncertain. Material for sequencing was peripheral blood. This sequence joins TRBV2 and TRBJ1-1; 10 bases line up with TRBD1. The CDR3 nucleotides read TGTGCCAGCAGGGACAGGGGGGGGAACACTGAAGCTTTCTTT. Translated: CASRDRGGNTEAFF.